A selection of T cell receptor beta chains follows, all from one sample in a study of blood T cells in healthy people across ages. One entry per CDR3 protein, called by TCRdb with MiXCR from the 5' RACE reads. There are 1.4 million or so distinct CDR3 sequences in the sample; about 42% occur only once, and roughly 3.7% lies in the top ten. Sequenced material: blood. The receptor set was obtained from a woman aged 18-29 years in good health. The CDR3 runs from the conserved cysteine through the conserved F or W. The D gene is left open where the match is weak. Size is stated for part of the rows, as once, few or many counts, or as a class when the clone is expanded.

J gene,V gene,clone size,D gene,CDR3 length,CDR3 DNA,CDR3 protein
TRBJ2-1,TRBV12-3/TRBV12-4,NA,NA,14,TGTGCCAGCAGCTCCGGCAGAGAGATTAATGAGCAGTTCTTC,CASSSGREINEQFF
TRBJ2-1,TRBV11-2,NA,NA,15,TGTGCCAGCAGGGAGAGCGGAGGTCGGGGGAATGAGCAGTTCTTC,CASRESGGRGNEQFF
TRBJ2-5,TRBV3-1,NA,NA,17,TGTGCCAGCAGCCAAGTATCGGCTAGCGCGACTCAAGAGACCCAGTACTTC,CASSQVSASATQETQYF
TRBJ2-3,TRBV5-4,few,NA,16,TGTGCCAGCAGCCACAAAAGACTAGGACATACAGATACGCAGTATTTT,CASSHKRLGHTDTQYF
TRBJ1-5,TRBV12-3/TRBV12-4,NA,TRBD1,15,TGTGCCAGCAGTTCGACAGGGATCAGCAATCAGCCCCAGCATTTT,CASSSTGISNQPQHF
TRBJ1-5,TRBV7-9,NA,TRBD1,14,TGTGCCAGCAGTCAAGGACAGGGTAGGCAGCCCCAGCATTTT,CASSQGQGRQPQHF
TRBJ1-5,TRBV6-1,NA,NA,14,TGTGCCAGCAGTGAATGGGGGGGCGATCAGCCCCAGCATTTT,CASSEWGGDQPQHF
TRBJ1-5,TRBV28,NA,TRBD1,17,TGTGCCAGCAGTTTAATCCGACAGGGGGTGCGCAATCAGCCCCAGCATTTT,CASSLIRQGVRNQPQHF
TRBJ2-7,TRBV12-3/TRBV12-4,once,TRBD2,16,TGTGCCAGCAGTGCCACTGAGCTAGCGGGCTCCTACGAGCAGTACTTC,CASSATELAGSYEQYF
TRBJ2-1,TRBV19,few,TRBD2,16,TGTGCCAGTAGTATGGCTAGCGGGGGGGCCAGCAATGAGCAGTTCTTC,CASSMASGGASNEQFF
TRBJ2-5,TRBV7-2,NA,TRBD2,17,TGTGCCAGCAGCTTAAGACTAGCAAGAATGGTCCAAGAGACCCAGTACTTC,CASSLRLARMVQETQYF
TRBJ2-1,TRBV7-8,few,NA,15,TGTGCCAGCAGCGAACGAGACAAAGGAGGGAATGAGCAGTTCTTC,CASSERDKGGNEQFF
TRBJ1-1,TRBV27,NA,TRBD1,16,TGTGCCAGCCGTTCTGGACAGGTGGGGACGAACACTGAAGCTTTCTTT,CASRSGQVGTNTEAFF
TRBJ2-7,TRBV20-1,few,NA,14,TGCAGTGCTAGGACTACAACCCTTACCTACGAGCAGTACTTC,CSARTTTLTYEQYF
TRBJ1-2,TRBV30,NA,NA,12,TGTGCCTGGAGTGTCGGATTCTATGGCTACACCTTC,CAWSVGFYGYTF
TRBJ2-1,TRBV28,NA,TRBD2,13,TGTGCCAGCAGTGAATTAGCGGGAGAACAGCAGTTCTTC,CASSELAGEQQFF
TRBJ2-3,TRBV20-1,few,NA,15,TGCAGTGCTAGAGATGGTCGGGATCCCACAGATACGCAGTATTTT,CSARDGRDPTDTQYF
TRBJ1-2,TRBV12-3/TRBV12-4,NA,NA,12,TGTGCCAGCAGTTTAACGAGGGGTGGCTACACCTTC,CASSLTRGGYTF
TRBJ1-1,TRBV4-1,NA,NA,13,TGCGCCAGCAGCCAGGGGACAAGCACTGAAGCTTTCTTT,CASSQGTSTEAFF
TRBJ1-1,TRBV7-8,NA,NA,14,TGTGCCAGCGGAGGGTCCAGACGGGCCACTGAAGCTTTCTTT,CASGGSRRATEAFF
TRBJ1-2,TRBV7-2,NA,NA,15,TGTGCCAGCAGCTTAGGACAGGCGGCTAACTATGGCTACACCTTC,CASSLGQAANYGYTF
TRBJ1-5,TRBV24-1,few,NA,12,TGTGCCACCGCCCGGAGGGATCAGCCCCAGCATTTT,CATARRDQPQHF
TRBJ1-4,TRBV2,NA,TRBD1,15,TGTGCCAGCATCGATCACACAGGGGCTCACGAAAAACTGTTTTTT,CASIDHTGAHEKLFF
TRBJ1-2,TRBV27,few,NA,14,TGTGCCAGCAGACCGCCGGGACGCCACTATGGCTACACCTTC,CASRPPGRHYGYTF
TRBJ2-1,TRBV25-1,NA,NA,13,TGTGCCAGCAGTCCATGGGAGGTAAATGAGCAGTTCTTC,CASSPWEVNEQFF
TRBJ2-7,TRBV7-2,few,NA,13,TGTGCCAGCAGCCCCCCTGGGGGGAGCGAGCAGTACTTC,CASSPPGGSEQYF
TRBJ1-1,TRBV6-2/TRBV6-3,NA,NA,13,TGTGCCAGCAGTCAAGGGGCCTCCTTGAAAGCTTTCTTT,CASSQGASLKAFF